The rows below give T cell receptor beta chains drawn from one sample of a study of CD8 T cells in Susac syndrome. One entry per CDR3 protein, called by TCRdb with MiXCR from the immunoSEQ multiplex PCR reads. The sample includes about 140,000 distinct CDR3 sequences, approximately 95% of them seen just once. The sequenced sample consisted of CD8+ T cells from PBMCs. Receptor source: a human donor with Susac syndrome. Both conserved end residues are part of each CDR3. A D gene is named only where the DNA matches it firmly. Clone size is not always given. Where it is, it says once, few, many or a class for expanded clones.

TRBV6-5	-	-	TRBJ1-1	TGTGCCAGCAGTTATCTCGGCGAGAGCTCGGCTGAAGCTTTCTTT	CASSYLGESSAEAFF
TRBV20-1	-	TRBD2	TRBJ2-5	TGCAGTGCTAGAGATCTTCGACTAGCGGGAGGAAGGGAAGAGACCCAGTACTTC	CSARDLRLAGGREETQYF
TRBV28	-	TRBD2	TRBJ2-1	TGTGCCAGCAGTTTCCAGCGGGAGGGTGATGAGCAGTTCTTC	CASSFQREGDEQFF
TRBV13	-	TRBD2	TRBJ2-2	TGTGCCAGCAGCTCCGGGACTACGAGGACCGGGGAGCTGTTTTTT	CASSSGTTRTGELFF
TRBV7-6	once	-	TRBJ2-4	TGTGCCAGCAGCGCAGGTCCTCCGGGACACCTAGCCAAAAACATTCAGTACTTC	CASSAGPPGHLAKNIQYF
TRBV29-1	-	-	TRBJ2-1	TGCAACGTTGAGGACGGAAAGAGCTCCTACAATGAGCAGTTCTTC	CNVEDGKSSYNEQFF
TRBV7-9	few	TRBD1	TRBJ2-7	TGTGCCAGCAGCCAGACAGGGACCTACGAGCAGTACTTC	CASSQTGTYEQYF
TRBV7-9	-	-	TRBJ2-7	TGTGCCAGCAGCTCCTCGGACAGAGTCTACGAGCAGTACTTC	CASSSSDRVYEQYF
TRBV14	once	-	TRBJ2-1	TGTGCCAGCAGCCATGCTCTAGCGCCTTACCACAATGAGCAGTTCTTC	CASSHALAPYHNEQFF
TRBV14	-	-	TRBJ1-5	TGTGCCAGCAGCCAAGACGGGGAGCCCCAGCATTTT	CASSQDGEPQHF
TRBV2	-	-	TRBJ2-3	TGTGCCAGCAGTGGGACTTCTGATACGCAGTATTTT	CASSGTSDTQYF
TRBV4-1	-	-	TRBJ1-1	TGCGCCAGCAGCCGCGCAGAGGGCACTGAAGCTTTCTTT	CASSRAEGTEAFF
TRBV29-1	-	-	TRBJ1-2	TGCAGCGTTGAAGAGGAAGGGATCTATGGCTACACCTTC	CSVEEEGIYGYTF
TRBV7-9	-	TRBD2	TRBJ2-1	TGTGCCAGCAGCGAGTCTAGCGGGAGGGCCTATGAGCAGTTCTTC	CASSESSGRAYEQFF
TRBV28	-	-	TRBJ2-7	TGTGCCAGCAGTTTCCGAACCCTATCCTACGAGCAGTACTTC	CASSFRTLSYEQYF
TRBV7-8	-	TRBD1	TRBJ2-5	TGTGCCTCGACAGGGATGACGAAGACCCAGTACTTC	CASTGMTKTQYF
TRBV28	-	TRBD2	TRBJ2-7	TGTGCCAGCAGTTCCCTAGCGGGAAGGACCTCCTACGAGCAGTACTTC	CASSSLAGRTSYEQYF
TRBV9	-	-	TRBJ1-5	TGTGCCAGCAGCGTAGGCGATAATCAGCCCCAGCATTTT	CASSVGDNQPQHF
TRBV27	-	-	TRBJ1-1	TGTGCCAGCAGTTTTTATGCCGGGGGGAACACTGAAGCTTTCTTT	CASSFYAGGNTEAFF
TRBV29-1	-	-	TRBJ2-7	TGCAGCGTTGAAGAGGCCACCGCCTACTCCTACGAGCAGTACTTC	CSVEEATAYSYEQYF
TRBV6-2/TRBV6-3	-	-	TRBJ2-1	TGTGCCAGCAGTTACCGGAATGAGCAGTTCTTC	CASSYRNEQFF
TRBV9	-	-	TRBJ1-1	TGTGCCAGCAGCGTAGAGAGGTTTAACACTGAAGCTTTCTTT	CASSVERFNTEAFF
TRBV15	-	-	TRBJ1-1	TGTGCCACCAGCCGAGGAGCTGAAGCTTTCTTT	CATSRGAEAFF
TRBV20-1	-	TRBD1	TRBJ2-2	TGCAGTGCTAGGCCCCGGGACAGGTCGAACACCGGGGAGCTGTTTTTT	CSARPRDRSNTGELFF
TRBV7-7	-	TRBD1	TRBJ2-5	TGTGCTAGCAGCATAGACAGGGCACAAGAGACCCAGTACTTC	CASSIDRAQETQYF
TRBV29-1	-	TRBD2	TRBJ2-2	TGCAGCGTTGAACTAGCGGGAGTGGAGGGCACCGGGGAGCTGTTTTTT	CSVELAGVEGTGELFF
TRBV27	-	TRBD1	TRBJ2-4	TGTGCCAGCAGTTCCTACCGGGCCCCAGGGGGCATTCAGTACTTC	CASSSYRAPGGIQYF
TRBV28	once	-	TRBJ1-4	TGTGCCAGCAGCCCCATGGAAGAAGATGCAACTAATGAAAAACTGTTTTTT	CASSPMEEDATNEKLFF
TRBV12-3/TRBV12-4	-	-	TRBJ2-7	TGTGCCAGCAGTTACCGGCCATACGAGCAGTACTTC	CASSYRPYEQYF
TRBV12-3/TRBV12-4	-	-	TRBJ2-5	TGTGCCAGCAGTTTGTCGGAGACCCAGTACTTC	CASSLSETQYF
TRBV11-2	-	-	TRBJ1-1	TGTGCCAGCAGCCATCGGACGAACACTGAAGCTTTCTTT	CASSHRTNTEAFF
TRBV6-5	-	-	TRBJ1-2	TGTGCCGTTCAGGGTTCAAACTATGGCTACACCTTC	CAVQGSNYGYTF
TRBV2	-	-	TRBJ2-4	TGTGCCAGCAGTTGCCCGGCAGGGAATTATCTCGTGTCCAAAAACATTCAGTACTTC	CASSCPAGNYLVSKNIQYF
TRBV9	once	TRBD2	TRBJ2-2	TGTGCCAGCAGCGTGGGACTAGCCGGGGAGCTGTTTTTT	CASSVGLAGELFF
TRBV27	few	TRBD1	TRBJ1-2	TGTGCCAGCAGTTTGGGGACAGACTATGGCTACACCTTC	CASSLGTDYGYTF
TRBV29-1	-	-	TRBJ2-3	TGCAGCGTTGAGAGGGACACAGATACGCAGTATTTT	CSVERDTDTQYF
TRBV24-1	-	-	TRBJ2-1	TGTGCCACCAGTGAAAGCAATGAGCAGTTCTTC	CATSESNEQFF
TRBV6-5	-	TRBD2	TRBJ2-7	TGTGCCAGCACGAGCGGGAGGGCCGTCGAGCAGTACTTC	CASTSGRAVEQYF
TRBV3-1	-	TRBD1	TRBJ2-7	TGTGCCAGCAGCCCCGGGACAGGGAGTGGCTACGAGCAGTACTTC	CASSPGTGSGYEQYF
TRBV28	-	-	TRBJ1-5	TGTGCCAGCAGTTCCCCCGGGGGTGGCAATCAGCCCCAGCATTTT	CASSSPGGGNQPQHF
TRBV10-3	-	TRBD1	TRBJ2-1	TGTGCCATCACAGCAGGGGGAAATGAGCAGTTCTTC	CAITAGGNEQFF
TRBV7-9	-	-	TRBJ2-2	TGTGCCAGCAGCGCCCGTGATTACAGGGAGAACACCGGGGAGCTGTTTTTT	CASSARDYRENTGELFF
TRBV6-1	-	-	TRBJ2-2	TGTGCCAGCAGTAAACCGGGACGGACTAAATCCGGGGAGCTGTTTTTT	CASSKPGRTKSGELFF
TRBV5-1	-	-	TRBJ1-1	TGCGCCAGCAGCAGCGGAGTTATGAACACTGAAGCTTTCTTT	CASSSGVMNTEAFF
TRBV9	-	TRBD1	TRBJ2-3	TGTGCCAGCAGCACACAGGGGACCTTCACAGATACGCAGTATTTT	CASSTQGTFTDTQYF